The clone carrying this T cell receptor (beta chain) was found a few times. Its antigen is currently unknown. This CDR3 is 15 amino acids long. Germline assignment: CDR1 MNHEY and CDR2 SVGAGI. V shed 2 bases and J shed 1 base, with 10 bases lying between them. This sample was taken from a study of T-cell reconstitution after alpha-beta-depleted transplantation in children. A TCRbeta library incorporating unique molecular identifiers was prepared. TCRdb re-called the PCR reads with MiXCR, one entry per CDR3 protein. The sample has more than 400,000 distinct CDR3 sequences; 43% are singletons. Whole-study results and caveats: When one year had passed after transplant, most T-cell counts and diversity came from newly produced T cells.

Here the sequenced sample was PBMCs, taken before TCRalphabeta/CD19-depleted stem cell transplant. The source is a girl under 10 years old with aplastic anemia, due to receive a stem cell transplant. The chain uses TRBV6-5 and TRBJ2-3; a weak D match, TRBD2 (5 bases). The CDR3 spells CASSYGNGGTDTQYF. As DNA, the CDR3 is TGTGCCAGCAGTTACGGCAACGGGGGCACAGATACGCAGTATTTT.